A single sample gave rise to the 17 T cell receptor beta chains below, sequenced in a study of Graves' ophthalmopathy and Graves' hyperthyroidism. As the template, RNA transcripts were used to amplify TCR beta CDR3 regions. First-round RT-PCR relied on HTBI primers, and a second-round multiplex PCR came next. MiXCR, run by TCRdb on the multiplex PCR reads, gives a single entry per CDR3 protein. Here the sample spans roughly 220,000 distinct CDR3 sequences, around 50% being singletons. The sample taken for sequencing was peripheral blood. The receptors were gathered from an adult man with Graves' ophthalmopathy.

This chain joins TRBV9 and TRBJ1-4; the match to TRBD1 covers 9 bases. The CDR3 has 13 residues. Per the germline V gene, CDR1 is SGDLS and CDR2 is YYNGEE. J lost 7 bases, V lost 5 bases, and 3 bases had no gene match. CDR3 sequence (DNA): TGTGCCAGCAGTTTGACAGGGGGTGAAAAACTGTTTTTT. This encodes CASSLTGGEKLFF.

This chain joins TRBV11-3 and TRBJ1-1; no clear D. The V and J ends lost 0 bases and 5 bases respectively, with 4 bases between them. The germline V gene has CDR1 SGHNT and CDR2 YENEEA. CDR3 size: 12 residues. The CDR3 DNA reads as TGTGCCAGCAGCTTAGATCCTACTGAAGCTTTCTTT. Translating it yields CASSLDPTEAFF.

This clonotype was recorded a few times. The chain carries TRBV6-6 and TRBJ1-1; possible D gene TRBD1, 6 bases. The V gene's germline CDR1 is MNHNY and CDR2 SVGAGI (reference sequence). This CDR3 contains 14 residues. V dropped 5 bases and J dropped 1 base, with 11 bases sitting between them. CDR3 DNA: TGTGCCAGCAGTCAGGGGCTCCAGAACACTGAAGCTTTCTTT. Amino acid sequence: CASSQGLQNTEAFF.

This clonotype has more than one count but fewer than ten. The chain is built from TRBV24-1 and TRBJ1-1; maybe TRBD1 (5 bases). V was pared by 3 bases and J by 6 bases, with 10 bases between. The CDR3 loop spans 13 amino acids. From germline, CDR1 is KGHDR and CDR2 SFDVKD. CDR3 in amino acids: CATSDPREPEAFF. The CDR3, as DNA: TGTGCCACCAGTGATCCCAGGGAACCTGAAGCTTTCTTT.

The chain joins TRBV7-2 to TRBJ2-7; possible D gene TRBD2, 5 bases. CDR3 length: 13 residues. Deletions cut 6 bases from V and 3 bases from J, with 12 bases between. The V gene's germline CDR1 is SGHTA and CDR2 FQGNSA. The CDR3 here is CASSLTRDYEQYF. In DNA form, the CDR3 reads TGTGCCAGCAGTCTGACCCGGGACTACGAGCAGTACTTC.

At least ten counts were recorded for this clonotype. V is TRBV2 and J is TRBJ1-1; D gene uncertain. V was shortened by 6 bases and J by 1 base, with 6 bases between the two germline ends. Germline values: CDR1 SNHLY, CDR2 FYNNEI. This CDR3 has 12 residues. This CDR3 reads CASREANTEAFF. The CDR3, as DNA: TGTGCCAGCAGGGAGGCGAACACTGAAGCTTTCTTT.

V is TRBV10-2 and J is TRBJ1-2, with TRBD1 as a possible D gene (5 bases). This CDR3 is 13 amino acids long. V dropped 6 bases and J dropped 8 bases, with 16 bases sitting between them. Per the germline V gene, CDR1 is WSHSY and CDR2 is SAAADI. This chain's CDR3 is CASSQGLLWGYTF. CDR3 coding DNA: TGCGCCAGCAGCCAGGGCCTCCTCTGGGGCTACACCTTC.

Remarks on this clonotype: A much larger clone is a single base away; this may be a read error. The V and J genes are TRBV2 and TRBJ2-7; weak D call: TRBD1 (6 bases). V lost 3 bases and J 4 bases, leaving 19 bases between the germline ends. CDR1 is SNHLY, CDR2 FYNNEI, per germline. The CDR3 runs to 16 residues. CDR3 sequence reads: CASSESETGIGYEQYF. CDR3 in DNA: TGTGCCAGCAGTGAGTCGGAGACAGGTATTGGGTACGAGCAGTACTTC.

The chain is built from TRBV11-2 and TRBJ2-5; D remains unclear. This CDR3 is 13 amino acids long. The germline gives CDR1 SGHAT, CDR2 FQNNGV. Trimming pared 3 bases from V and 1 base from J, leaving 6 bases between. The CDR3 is CASSFGLQETQYF. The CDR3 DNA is TGTGCCAGCAGCTTCGGCCTCCAAGAGACCCAGTACTTC.

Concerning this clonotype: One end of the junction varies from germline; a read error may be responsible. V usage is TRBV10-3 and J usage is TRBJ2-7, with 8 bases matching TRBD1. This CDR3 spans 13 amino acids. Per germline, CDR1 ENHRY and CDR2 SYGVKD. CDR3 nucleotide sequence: TGTGCCAGCAGTGAACAGGGGGTGGACGAGCAGTACTTC. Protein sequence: CASSEQGVDEQYF.

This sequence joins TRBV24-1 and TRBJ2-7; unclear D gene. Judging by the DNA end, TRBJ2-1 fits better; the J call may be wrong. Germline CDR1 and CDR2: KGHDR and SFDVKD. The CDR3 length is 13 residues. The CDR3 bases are TGTGCCACCAGTGAGGTTAACGATGATGAGCAGTTCTTC. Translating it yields CATSEVNDDEQFF.

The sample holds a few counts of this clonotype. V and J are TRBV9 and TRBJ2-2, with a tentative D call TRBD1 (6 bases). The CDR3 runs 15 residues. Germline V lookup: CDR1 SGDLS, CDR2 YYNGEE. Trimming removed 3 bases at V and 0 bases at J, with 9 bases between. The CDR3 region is CASSGTGSNTGELFF. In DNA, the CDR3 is TGTGCCAGCAGCGGCACAGGGTCGAACACCGGGGAGCTGTTTTTT. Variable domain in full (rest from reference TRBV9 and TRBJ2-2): DSGVTQTPKHLITATGQRVTLRCSPRSGDLSVYWYQQSLDQGLQFLIQYYNGEERAKGNILERFSAQQFPDLHSELNLSSLELGDSALYFCASSGTGSNTGELFFGEGSRLTVL.

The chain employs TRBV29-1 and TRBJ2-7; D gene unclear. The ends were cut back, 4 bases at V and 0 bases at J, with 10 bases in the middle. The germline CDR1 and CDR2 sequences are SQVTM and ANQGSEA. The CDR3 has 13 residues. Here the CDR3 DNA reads TGCAGCGTTGTTTCGCCAAGCTCCTACGAGCAGTACTTC. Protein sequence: CSVVSPSSYEQYF.

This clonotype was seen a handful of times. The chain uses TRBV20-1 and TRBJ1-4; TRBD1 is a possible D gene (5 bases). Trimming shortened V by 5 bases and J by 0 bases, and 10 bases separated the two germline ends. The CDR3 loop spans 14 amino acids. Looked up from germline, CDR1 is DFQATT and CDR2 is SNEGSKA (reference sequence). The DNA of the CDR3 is TGCAGTGCTCCTTTGGGGGCAACTAATGAAAAACTGTTTTTT. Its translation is CSAPLGATNEKLFF.

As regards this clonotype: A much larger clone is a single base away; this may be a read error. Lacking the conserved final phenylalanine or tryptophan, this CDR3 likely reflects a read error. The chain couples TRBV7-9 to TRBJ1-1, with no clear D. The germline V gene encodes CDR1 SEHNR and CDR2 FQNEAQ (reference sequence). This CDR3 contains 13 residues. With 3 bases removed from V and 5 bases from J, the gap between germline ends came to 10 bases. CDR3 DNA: TGTGCCAGCAGCTTCACGGAGGGAACTGAAGCTTTCCTT. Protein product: CASSFTEGTEAFL.

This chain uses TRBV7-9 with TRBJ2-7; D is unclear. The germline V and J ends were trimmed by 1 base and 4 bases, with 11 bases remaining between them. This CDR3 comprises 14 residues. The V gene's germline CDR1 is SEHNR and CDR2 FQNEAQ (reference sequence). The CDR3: CASSLVWTPYEQYF. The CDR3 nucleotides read TGTGCCAGCAGCTTAGTCTGGACCCCTTACGAGCAGTACTTC.

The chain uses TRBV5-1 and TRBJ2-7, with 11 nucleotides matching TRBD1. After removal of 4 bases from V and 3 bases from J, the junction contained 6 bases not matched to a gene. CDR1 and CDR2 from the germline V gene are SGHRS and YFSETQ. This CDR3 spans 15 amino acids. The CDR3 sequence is CASSTRGTGGYEQYF. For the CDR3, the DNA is TGCGCCAGCAGCACAAGGGGGACAGGGGGCTACGAGCAGTACTTC.